This T cell receptor (beta chain) was sequenced for a study of cytomegalovirus exposure and HLA in healthy donors. Study details: Early on, a data release was issued that held approximately 78 million unique TCRs from HLA-typed donors. The study's findings and limits: Highest at DRB1 and lowest at HLA-C, TCR association rates differed among HLA loci in a later analysis. The study designated around 150 TCR beta chains cytomegalovirus-associated.

The primer mix had 60 Vbeta and 13 Jbeta primers. The assay was immunoSEQ multiplex PCR, and TCRdb's table has in-frame clones only and misses some. The table includes under 45,000 clones, approximately 80% detected once. This clone was recorded only once. Its antigen remains unidentified. The source is a male donor in good health and CMV-seronegative. The specimen was PBMCs.

This chain's CDR3 is CASSLEGQGYQPQHF. CDR3 DNA sequence: TGCGCCAGCAGCTTAGAGGGACAGGGGTATCAGCCCCAGCATTTT. The chain recombines TRBV5-1 with TRBJ1-5; 10 bases fit TRBD1. V was clipped by 2 bases and J by 5 bases; unmatched bases: 4. The CDR3 is made up of 15 amino acids. In germline, CDR1 is SGHRS, CDR2 YFSETQ.